A selection of T cell receptor beta chains follows, all from one sample in a study of T cells after yellow fever vaccination. TCRdb fed the 5' RACE reads into MiXCR, producing one record per CDR3 protein. Found here are more than 65,000 distinct CDR3 sequences, under 6.5% of them singletons; the top ten hold less than 2.5%. This sample comprised CD4+ T cells sorted from PBMCs, obtained less than 16 days after the first yellow fever vaccination. Every receptor here comes from a man aged 18 to 29 who received the YFV17D yellow fever vaccine. CDR3s include the opening cysteine and the closing phenylalanine or tryptophan. The D gene is left open where the match is weak. Not every row has a clone size; where given, it reads once, few, many or a size class.

TRBJ2-1,TRBV6-2/TRBV6-3,.,.,TGTGCCAGCAATGACGGGATGGGGCAGTTCTTC,CASNDGMGQFF
TRBJ1-3,TRBV18,.,many,TGTGCCAGCTCACCACGGGAGAAGATCTCTGGAAACACCATATATTTT,CASSPREKISGNTIYF
TRBJ2-1,TRBV20-1,TRBD2,many,TGCAGTGCCCCGGGACTAGCGGGGCTTACGAAAGGCAATGAGCAGTTCTTC,CSAPGLAGLTKGNEQFF
TRBJ2-3,TRBV7-9,.,.,TGTGCCAGCAGCCCAACTAGAGGAGGTTCAGATACGCAGTATTTT,CASSPTRGGSDTQYF
TRBJ2-2,TRBV7-2,TRBD2,many,TGTGCCAGCAACCCCGGCGGCGCGGGGGGTAACACCGGGGAGCTGTTTTTT,CASNPGGAGGNTGELFF
TRBJ1-6,TRBV5-1,.,many,TGCGCCAGCGGGGAACAGGACCTCTCCTATAATTCACCCCTCCACTTT,CASGEQDLSYNSPLHF
TRBJ2-3,TRBV29-1,.,many,TGCAGCGTTGATGGCGCATCAGATACGCAGTATTTT,CSVDGASDTQYF
TRBJ1-5,TRBV11-2,TRBD1,many,TGTGCCAGCAGCTTAGGGGAGGGACAGGGGATCAATCAGCCCCAGCATTTT,CASSLGEGQGINQPQHF
TRBJ2-7,TRBV7-9,.,many,TGTGCCAGCAGCCGATACAGAGAGCAGTACTTC,CASSRYREQYF
TRBJ2-2,TRBV4-3,.,many,TGCGCCAGCAGCCCGGGATACGGGGAGCTGTTTTTT,CASSPGYGELFF
TRBJ1-5,TRBV12-3/TRBV12-4,.,many,TGTGCCAGCAGCCGAGGACAGTTAAATCAGCCCCAGCATTTT,CASSRGQLNQPQHF
TRBJ2-7,TRBV18,.,many,TGTGCCAGCTCACTATCCTCGGCAGCACCCTACGAGCAGTACTTC,CASSLSSAAPYEQYF
TRBJ2-5,TRBV5-1,TRBD1,many,TGCGCCAGCAACAGGGGAGCTACTCAACAAGAGACCCAGTACTTC,CASNRGATQQETQYF
TRBJ1-6,TRBV4-1,TRBD1,many,TGCGCCAGCAGCCAAGGGACAGGCATGCGGTCACCCCTCCACTTT,CASSQGTGMRSPLHF
TRBJ1-5,TRBV12-3/TRBV12-4,.,many,TGTGCCAGCAGACAGGGCGGCAATCAGCCCCAGCATTTT,CASRQGGNQPQHF
TRBJ2-1,TRBV7-2,.,many,TGTGCCAGCAGCTTGCGCGGGAACCTTTACAATGAGCAGTTCTTC,CASSLRGNLYNEQFF
TRBJ1-5,TRBV9,.,many,TGTGCCAGCAGCGTAGAAGCAGGGGGCAATCAGCCCCAGCATTTT,CASSVEAGGNQPQHF
TRBJ2-4,TRBV19,.,many,TGTGCCAGTACTCTATCAGGGGAGGCCAAAAACATTCAGTACTTC,CASTLSGEAKNIQYF
TRBJ2-3,TRBV7-2,.,many,TGTGCCAGCGCAGGACGGATAACAGATACGCAGTATTTT,CASAGRITDTQYF
TRBJ1-3,TRBV18,TRBD1,many,TGTGCCAGCTCACCACCATCCAAATCTACAGGGGCTGGAAACACCATATATTTT,CASSPPSKSTGAGNTIYF
TRBJ1-2,TRBV7-2,.,many,TGTGCCAGCAGCTTCCGGTCGGGTAATCTAGACTACACCTTC,CASSFRSGNLDYTF
TRBJ1-4,TRBV7-2,TRBD1,many,TGTGCCAGCAGCTTAGCGGGACAGGCTAATGAAAAACTGTTTTTT,CASSLAGQANEKLFF
TRBJ2-3,TRBV7-8,.,many,TGTGCCAGCAGCTCCCTTGGGGGTAGCACAGATACGCAGTATTTT,CASSSLGGSTDTQYF
TRBJ2-5,TRBV29-1,TRBD2,many,TGCAGCGTTGATGGGCTAGCGGGGGCCCTCCAAGAGACCCAGTACTTC,CSVDGLAGALQETQYF
TRBJ1-2,TRBV7-3,.,many,TGTGCCAGCAGCTTAAATGGGAGGCGTGGCTACACCTTC,CASSLNGRRGYTF
TRBJ2-5,TRBV7-2,.,many,TGTGCCAGCAGCCCGAAACCCGGCGGGCCGGGGGTTAACCAGTACTTC,CASSPKPGGPGVNQYF
TRBJ1-3,TRBV20-1,.,many,TGCAGTGCACGGGCGGTCTGGCCAGGCGCTGGGAACACCATATATTTT,CSARAVWPGAGNTIYF
TRBJ2-3,TRBV7-2,.,many,TGTGCCAGCAGCGTCGGAGGGGGGGATACGCAGTATTTT,CASSVGGGDTQYF
TRBJ2-1,TRBV14,.,many,TGTGCCAGCAGCCAAACGAAAGGACCATCCGCGTTCTTC,CASSQTKGPSAFF
TRBJ2-7,TRBV7-2,TRBD2,many,TGTGCCAGCAGCGACGGAGGGACTAGCGGGGGGAGGGAGCAGTACTTC,CASSDGGTSGGREQYF
TRBJ2-5,TRBV20-1,.,many,TGCAGTGCTGCCCCCACTAGCAGGGTGGAGACCCAGTACTTC,CSAAPTSRVETQYF
TRBJ1-5,TRBV4-2,.,many,TGTGCCAGCAGCCTGGCTTTCCAGGGATCAGGTCAGCCCCAGCATTTT,CASSLAFQGSGQPQHF
TRBJ1-3,TRBV18,.,many,TGTGCCAGCTCACCACCGCAGGGCTCTGGAAACACCATATATTTT,CASSPPQGSGNTIYF
TRBJ1-2,TRBV7-2,TRBD1,many,TGTGCCAGCAGCTTAGCGCTCGGACAGGGGGCGGATGGCTACACCTTC,CASSLALGQGADGYTF
TRBJ2-3,TRBV11-2,TRBD1,.,TGTGCCAGCAGCTGGGACAGCACAGGTACGCAGTATTTT,CASSWDSTGTQYF
TRBJ2-5,TRBV7-9,.,many,TGTGCCAGCAGCGTGAGCGGCTCCCAAGAGACCCAGTACTTC,CASSVSGSQETQYF
TRBJ2-3,TRBV19,TRBD2,.,TGTGCCAGTAGTATTCTAGCGGGGGCCCCACGACGAGATACGCAGTATTTT,CASSILAGAPRRDTQYF
TRBJ1-3,TRBV20-1,.,many,TGCAGTGCTAGAGACAGCTCTGGAAACACCATATATTTT,CSARDSSGNTIYF
TRBJ1-2,TRBV7-2,.,many,TGTGCCACCAGCTCATACAGGGCCGGATATGGCTACACCTTC,CATSSYRAGYGYTF
TRBJ1-2,TRBV10-3,.,many,TGTGCCATCAGTGGATCCGGGACGGAGTATGGCTACACCTTC,CAISGSGTEYGYTF
TRBJ2-7,TRBV5-6,.,many,TGTGCCAGCAGTAGCATGGGCGAGCAGTACTTC,CASSSMGEQYF
TRBJ2-4,TRBV5-1,.,many,TGCGCCAGCAGCGCCGACTCGTATGGGGACATTCAGTACTTC,CASSADSYGDIQYF
TRBJ2-1,TRBV5-4,TRBD2,many,TGTGCCAGCAGCCTGGCCCCGCTTAGCGGGGGGGCCGAAGAGCAGTTCTTC,CASSLAPLSGGAEEQFF
TRBJ2-3,TRBV4-2,.,many,TGTGCCAGCAGCCGCGAACAGAGGGACACAGATACGCAGTATTTT,CASSREQRDTDTQYF
TRBJ1-1,TRBV12-3/TRBV12-4,.,many,TGTGCCAGCAGTTCGAGAGGGGAGGGCACTGAAGCTTTCTTT,CASSSRGEGTEAFF
TRBJ2-1,TRBV12-3/TRBV12-4,.,many,TGTGCCAGCAGTTTGAGTTCGGGGGGCAAAACCTACAATGAGCAGTTCTTC,CASSLSSGGKTYNEQFF
TRBJ2-7,TRBV27,.,many,TGTGCCAGCAGTTTAACGCCTCGACAGACTTCCTACGAGCAGTACTTC,CASSLTPRQTSYEQYF
TRBJ2-1,TRBV11-3,TRBD2,many,TGTGCCAGCAGCTTAGAGGGAGCGGGGGGGGCACTTGAGCAGTTCTTC,CASSLEGAGGALEQFF
TRBJ1-4,TRBV4-1,TRBD1,many,TGCGCCAGCAGCCGAGCCGGGACAGGGGACGAAAAACTGTTTTTT,CASSRAGTGDEKLFF
TRBJ2-5,TRBV15,.,many,TGTGCCACCAGCAGAGATGTATCCAGAGAAGAGACCCAGTACTTC,CATSRDVSREETQYF
TRBJ2-5,TRBV6-1,.,many,TGTGCCAGCAGCCCTGGGGGGGCCCAGGAGACCCAGTACTTC,CASSPGGAQETQYF
TRBJ2-7,TRBV5-1,.,many,TGCGCCAGCAGCCCGTCAGGGGCATCGGAAAACGAGCAGTACTTC,CASSPSGASENEQYF
TRBJ2-3,TRBV5-4,TRBD2,many,TGTGCCAGCAGCCAAAGCGGGGGATATGCAGATACGCAGTATTTT,CASSQSGGYADTQYF
TRBJ1-2,TRBV18,.,many,TGTGCCAGCTCACCACCGGGGACTCCAGGAGGGTATGGCTACACCTTC,CASSPPGTPGGYGYTF